This TCR beta chain was identified during a study of post-analysis software for immune sequencing data. Study conclusions and caveats: Among 4 or 5 TRBV segments more frequent in patients than controls were TRBV5-6, TRBV5-1 and TRBV20-1.

Trimming cost V 4 bases and J 5 bases; bases outside gene matches: 4. From germline, CDR1 is SGHTA and CDR2 FQGNSA. This CDR3 has 13 amino acids. Comment on this clonotype: Its antigen remains unidentified.

Unique molecular identifiers were built into the TCR beta cDNA libraries. MiXCR was run by TCRdb on the PCR reads, yielding one entry per CDR3 protein. The data show 350,000 to 450,000 distinct CDR3 sequences, around 37% seen once. The sequence came from a girl aged 5-17 years with multiple sclerosis. Sequenced: blood. The V gene is TRBV7-2, the J gene TRBJ1-2; 7 bases agree with TRBD1. CDR3 protein: CASSWDSTYGYTF. Here the CDR3 DNA reads TGTGCCAGCAGCTGGGACAGTACTTATGGCTACACCTTC.